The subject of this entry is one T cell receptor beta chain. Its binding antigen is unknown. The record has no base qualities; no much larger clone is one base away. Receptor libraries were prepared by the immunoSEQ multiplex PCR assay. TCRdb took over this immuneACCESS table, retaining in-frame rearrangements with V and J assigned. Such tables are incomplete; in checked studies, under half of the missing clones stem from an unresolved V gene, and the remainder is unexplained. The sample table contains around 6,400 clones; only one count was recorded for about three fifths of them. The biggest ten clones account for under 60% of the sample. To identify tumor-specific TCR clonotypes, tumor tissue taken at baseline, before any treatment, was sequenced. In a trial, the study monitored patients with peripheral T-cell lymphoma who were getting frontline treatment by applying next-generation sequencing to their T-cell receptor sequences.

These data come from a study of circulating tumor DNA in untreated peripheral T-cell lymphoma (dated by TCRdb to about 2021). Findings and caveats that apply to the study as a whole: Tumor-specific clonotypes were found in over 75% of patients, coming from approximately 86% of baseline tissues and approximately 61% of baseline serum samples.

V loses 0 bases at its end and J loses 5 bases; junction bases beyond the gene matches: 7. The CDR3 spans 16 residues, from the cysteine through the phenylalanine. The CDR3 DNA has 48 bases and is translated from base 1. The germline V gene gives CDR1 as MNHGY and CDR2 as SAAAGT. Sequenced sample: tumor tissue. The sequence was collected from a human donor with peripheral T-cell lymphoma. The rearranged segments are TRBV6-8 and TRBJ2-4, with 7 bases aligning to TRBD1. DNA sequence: TGTGCCAGCAGTTACTCGGCAGGGGGTATGGAAAACATTCAGTACTTC. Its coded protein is CASSYSAGGMENIQYF.